Listed below are T cell receptor beta chains from one sample, sequenced in a study of CD8 T cells in ankylosing spondylitis. TCRdb redid the calling of the 5' RACE reads with MiXCR, one entry per CDR3 protein. The table has fewer than 130,000 distinct CDR3 sequences, under 30% seen once. Sequenced sample: synovial fluid, either unsorted or a sorted T cell fraction (not recorded which). The receptor source for this set is a male donor with ankylosing spondylitis. The CDR3 runs from the conserved cysteine through the conserved F or W. The order of the fields is V gene, J gene, CDR3 protein.

TRBV15	TRBJ2-5	CATSTAPGVTQYF
TRBV7-9	TRBJ2-1	CASSLDGGGEQFF
TRBV4-1	TRBJ2-4	CASSQDLQYIQYF
TRBV30	TRBJ2-7	CAQSRTGNHEQYF
TRBV10-2	TRBJ1-1	CASIGTGIVGEAFF
TRBV27	TRBJ2-1	CASSLSRGLAGRGEQFF
TRBV6-5	TRBJ2-1	CASSYSLGDYPYNEQFF
TRBV11-2	TRBJ1-1	CASSSVNTNTEAFF
TRBV14	TRBJ1-6	CASSQMLDSPLHF
TRBV20-1	TRBJ1-2	CSARPGQSFYGYTF
TRBV20-1	TRBJ2-1	CSARSRTEFSYNEQFF
TRBV3-1	TRBJ1-5	CASSPGGFNQPQHF
TRBV29-1	TRBJ1-1	CSVGDSPNTEAFF
TRBV29-1	TRBJ2-2	CSVGGDRNTGELFF
TRBV20-1	TRBJ2-1	CSARPNPSTEQFF
TRBV3-1	TRBJ2-5	CASSQLTGVFETQYF
TRBV5-1	TRBJ2-7	CASSPQGGGWEQYF
TRBV20-1	TRBJ2-7	CSARVVSSYEQYF
TRBV7-8	TRBJ1-1	CASTWDVANTEAFF
TRBV12-3/TRBV12-4	TRBJ2-3	CASSSGGRVTDTQYF
TRBV29-1	TRBJ1-1	CSVEKGSTEAFF
TRBV5-6	TRBJ1-2	CASSFARTSGYTF
TRBV5-6	TRBJ1-1	CASEMLGWNTEAFF
TRBV5-5	TRBJ1-6	CASSLGVDSPLHF
TRBV5-1	TRBJ2-7	CASSTGLAGGPLEQYF
TRBV12-3/TRBV12-4	TRBJ1-4	CAISWIGDRGSVTEKLFF
TRBV27	TRBJ2-5	CASSPSTSGQETQYF
TRBV5-5	TRBJ1-5	CASSRGGVSNQPQHF
TRBV3-1	TRBJ2-1	CASTADRDIYNEQFF
TRBV4-2	TRBJ1-6	CASSQDRGLSPLHF
TRBV5-1	TRBJ2-6	CASVPGASGANVLTF
TRBV7-2	TRBJ2-7	CASSLVAGTYEQYF
TRBV12-3/TRBV12-4	TRBJ1-2	CASTAWEGGYTF
TRBV19	TRBJ2-2	CASTPRGPPYTGELFF
TRBV25-1	TRBJ1-3	CASSEDTWPGNTIYF
TRBV7-2	TRBJ2-5	CASSLQTGGQETQYF
TRBV6-1	TRBJ2-1	CASSERLAGTYNEQFF
TRBV24-1	TRBJ2-2	CATSDPGGTGELFF
TRBV15	TRBJ1-4	CATSRQPGITTEKLFF
TRBV19	TRBJ2-1	CASSIASNNEQFF
TRBV7-2	TRBJ2-2	CASREDFGELFF
TRBV12-3/TRBV12-4	TRBJ2-1	CASSLGRSLQFF
TRBV12-3/TRBV12-4	TRBJ2-3	CASSPSFSGSTDTQYF
TRBV7-9	TRBJ2-7	CASSTTGGAYEQYF
TRBV11-2	TRBJ2-3	CASAPRGASTDTQYF
TRBV9	TRBJ2-5	CASSVGAGRVTQYF
TRBV20-1	TRBJ2-1	CSARDPGLAGGEEQFF
TRBV10-3	TRBJ1-2	CAISEQGINYGYTF
TRBV7-6	TRBJ1-2	CASSQDSSNYGYTF
TRBV4-2	TRBJ2-7	CASSQRDREYF
TRBV29-1	TRBJ1-5	CRDIWGASNQPQHF
TRBV3-1	TRBJ2-3	CASSHLAVTDTQYF
TRBV5-1	TRBJ1-6	CASSLGGPNSPLHF
TRBV12-5	TRBJ2-1	CASGLDRSEQFF
TRBV20-1	TRBJ2-1	CSAMSGSDYNEQFF
TRBV7-9	TRBJ2-5	CASSFSDGANF
TRBV24-1	TRBJ2-1	CATSDPGRSYNEQFF
TRBV20-1	TRBJ2-2	CSAPENRANTGELFF
TRBV5-1	TRBJ1-1	CASSLELGQNTEAFF
TRBV6-1	TRBJ1-1	CASSEGGDGEAFF